The next 3 T cell receptor beta chains were all read from a single sample in a study of T cell repertoires in urothelial bladder cancer. Clones were read by immunoSEQ multiplex PCR, and TCRdb kept only the in-frame ones, dropping some. Seen here are hundreds of clones, approximately 67% observed once, and the top ten hold roughly 25%. Source material: tumor-infiltrating cells from bladder cancer. The origin of the receptors is a human donor with urothelial carcinoma.

The chain carries TRBV11-2 and TRBJ1-2; D is ambiguous. Germline CDR1 is SGHAT and CDR2 is FQNNGV. The V and J ends lost 5 bases and 4 bases respectively, with 17 bases between them. This CDR3 is 15 amino acids long. CDR3 residues: CASSRPSRKTYGYTF. As DNA, the CDR3 is TGTGCCAGCAGCAGACCAAGCAGAAAGACCTATGGCTACACCTTC.

The V and J genes are TRBV9 and TRBJ1-1; D possibly corresponds to TRBD1 (5 bases). This CDR3 comprises 13 residues. Germline V gene sequence: CDR1 SGDLS, CDR2 YYNGEE. V was trimmed by 0 bases and J by 6 bases, leaving 9 bases between them. The CDR3 sequence: CASSVGRGSEAFF. CDR3 bases: TGTGCCAGCAGCGTAGGACGGGGGTCTGAAGCTTTCTTT.

The V and J genes are TRBV15 and TRBJ1-2; D remains unclear. This CDR3 is 12 amino acids long. The V end was cut by 1 base, the J end by 7 bases, with 7 bases between. The germline V gene has CDR1 LNHNV and CDR2 YYDKDF (reference sequence). The DNA for the CDR3 is TGTGCCACCAGCAGAGTTGAGTTTGGCTACACCTTC. As protein: CATSRVEFGYTF. Together with reference TRBV15 and TRBJ1-2, the CDR3 gives the full variable domain: DAMVIQNPRYQVTQFGKPVTLSCSQTLNHNVMYWYQQKSSQAPKLLFHYYDKDFNNEADTPDNFQSRRPNTSFCFLDIRSPGLGDTAMYLCATSRVEFGYTFGSGTRLTVV.